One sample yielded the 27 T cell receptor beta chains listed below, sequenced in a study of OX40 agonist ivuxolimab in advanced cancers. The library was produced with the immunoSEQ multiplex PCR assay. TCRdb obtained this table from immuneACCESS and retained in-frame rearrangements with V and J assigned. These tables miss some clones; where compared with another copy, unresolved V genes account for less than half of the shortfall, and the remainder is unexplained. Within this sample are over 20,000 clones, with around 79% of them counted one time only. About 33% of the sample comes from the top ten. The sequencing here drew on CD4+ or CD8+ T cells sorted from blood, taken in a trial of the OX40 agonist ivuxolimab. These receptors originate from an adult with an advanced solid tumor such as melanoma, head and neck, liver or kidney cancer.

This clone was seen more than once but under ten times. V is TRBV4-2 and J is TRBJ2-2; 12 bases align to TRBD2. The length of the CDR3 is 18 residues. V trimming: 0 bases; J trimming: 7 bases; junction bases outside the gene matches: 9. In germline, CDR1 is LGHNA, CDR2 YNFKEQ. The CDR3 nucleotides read TGTGCCAGCAGCCAAGACCCCAGACTAGCGGGGGATGACGGGGAGCTGTTTTTT. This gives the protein CASSQDPRLAGDDGELFF.

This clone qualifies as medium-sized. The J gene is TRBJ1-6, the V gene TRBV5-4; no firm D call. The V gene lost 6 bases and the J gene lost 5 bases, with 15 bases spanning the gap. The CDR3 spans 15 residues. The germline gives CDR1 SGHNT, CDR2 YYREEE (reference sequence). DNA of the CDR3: TGTGCCAGCACCGTGGCACCCCGGGATAATTCACCCCTCCACTTT. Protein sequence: CASTVAPRDNSPLHF.

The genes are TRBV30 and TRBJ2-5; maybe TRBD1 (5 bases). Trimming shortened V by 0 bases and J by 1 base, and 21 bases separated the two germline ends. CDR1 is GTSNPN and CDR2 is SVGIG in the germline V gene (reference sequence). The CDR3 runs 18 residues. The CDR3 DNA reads TGTGCCTGGAGTGTAATTGGGGCAAGCCAGACGGTCCAAGAGACCCAGTACTTC. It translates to CAWSVIGASQTVQETQYF.

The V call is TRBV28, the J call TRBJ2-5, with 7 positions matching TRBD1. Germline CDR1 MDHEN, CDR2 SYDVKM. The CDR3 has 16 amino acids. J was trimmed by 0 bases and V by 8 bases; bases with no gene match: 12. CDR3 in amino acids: CASSPWTGIYQETQYF. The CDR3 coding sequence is TGTGCCAGCTCCCCATGGACAGGAATATACCAAGAGACCCAGTACTTC.

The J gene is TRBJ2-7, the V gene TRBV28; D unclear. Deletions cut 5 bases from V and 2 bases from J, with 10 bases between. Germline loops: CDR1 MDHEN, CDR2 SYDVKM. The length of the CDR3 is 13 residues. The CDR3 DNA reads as TGTGCCAGCAGTCTCGGTGGGACCTACGAGCAGTACTTC. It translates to CASSLGGTYEQYF.

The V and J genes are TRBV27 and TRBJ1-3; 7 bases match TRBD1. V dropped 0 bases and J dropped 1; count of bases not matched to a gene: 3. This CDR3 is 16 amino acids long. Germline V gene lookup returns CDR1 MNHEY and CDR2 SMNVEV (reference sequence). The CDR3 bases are TGTGCCAGCAGTTTATCGGGACAGTCTTCTGGAAACACCATATATTTT. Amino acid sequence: CASSLSGQSSGNTIYF.

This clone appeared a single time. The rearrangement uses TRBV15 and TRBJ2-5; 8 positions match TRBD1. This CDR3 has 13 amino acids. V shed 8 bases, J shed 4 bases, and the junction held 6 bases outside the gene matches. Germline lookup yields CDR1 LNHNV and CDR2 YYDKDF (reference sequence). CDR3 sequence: CATGGQGGETQYF. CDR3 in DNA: TGTGCCACCGGAGGACAGGGAGGAGAGACCCAGTACTTC.

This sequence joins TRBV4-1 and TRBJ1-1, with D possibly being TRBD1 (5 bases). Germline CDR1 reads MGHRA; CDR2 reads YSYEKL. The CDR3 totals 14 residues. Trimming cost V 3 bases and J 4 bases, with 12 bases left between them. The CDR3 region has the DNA TGCGCCAGCAGCCAGATTGCAGGGCGCACTGAAGCTTTCTTT. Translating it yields CASSQIAGRTEAFF.

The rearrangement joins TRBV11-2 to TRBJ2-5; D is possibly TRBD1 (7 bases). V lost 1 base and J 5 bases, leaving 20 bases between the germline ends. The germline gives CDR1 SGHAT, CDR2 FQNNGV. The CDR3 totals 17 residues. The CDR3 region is CASSLVKIGRGDETQYF. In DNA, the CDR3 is TGTGCCAGCAGCTTAGTCAAGATTGGCAGGGGGGACGAGACCCAGTACTTC.

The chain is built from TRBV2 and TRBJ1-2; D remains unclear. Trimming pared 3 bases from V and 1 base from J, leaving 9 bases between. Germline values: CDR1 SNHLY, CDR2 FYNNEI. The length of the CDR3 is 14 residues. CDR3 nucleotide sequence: TGTGCCAGCAGTGACGGCTTCGATAACTATGGCTACACCTTC. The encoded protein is CASSDGFDNYGYTF.

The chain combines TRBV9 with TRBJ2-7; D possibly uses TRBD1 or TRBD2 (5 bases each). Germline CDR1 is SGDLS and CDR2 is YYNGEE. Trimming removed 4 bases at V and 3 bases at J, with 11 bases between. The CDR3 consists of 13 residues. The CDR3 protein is CASSPTGGYEQYF. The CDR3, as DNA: TGTGCCAGCAGCCCTACAGGAGGCTACGAGCAGTACTTC.

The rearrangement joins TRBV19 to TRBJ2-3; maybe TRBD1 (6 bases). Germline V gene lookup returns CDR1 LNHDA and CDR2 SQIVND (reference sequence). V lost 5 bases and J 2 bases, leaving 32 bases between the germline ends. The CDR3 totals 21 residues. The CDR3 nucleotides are TGTGCCAGTAGTGGCAGGGACAACCTGGGGAGCGCCAGGACTTTCACAGATACGCAGTATTTT. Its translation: CASSGRDNLGSARTFTDTQYF.

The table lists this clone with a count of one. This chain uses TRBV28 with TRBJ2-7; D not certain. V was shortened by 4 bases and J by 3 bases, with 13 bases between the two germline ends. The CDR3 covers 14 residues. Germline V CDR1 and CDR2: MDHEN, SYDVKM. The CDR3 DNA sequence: TGTGCCAGCAGTTATGGCGGAGTAATCTACGAGCAGTACTTC. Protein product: CASSYGGVIYEQYF.

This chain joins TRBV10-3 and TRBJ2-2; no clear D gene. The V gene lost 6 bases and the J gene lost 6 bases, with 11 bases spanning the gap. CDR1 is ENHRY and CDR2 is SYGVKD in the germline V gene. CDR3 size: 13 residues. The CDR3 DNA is TGTGCCATCAGGTCGGACGGGCCCGGGGAGCTGTTTTTT. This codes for CAIRSDGPGELFF.

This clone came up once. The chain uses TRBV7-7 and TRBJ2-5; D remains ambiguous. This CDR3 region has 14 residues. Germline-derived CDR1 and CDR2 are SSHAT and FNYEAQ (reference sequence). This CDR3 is CASSTGRSQETQYF. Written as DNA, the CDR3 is TGTGCTAGCTCCACTGGCAGGAGCCAAGAGACCCAGTACTTC.

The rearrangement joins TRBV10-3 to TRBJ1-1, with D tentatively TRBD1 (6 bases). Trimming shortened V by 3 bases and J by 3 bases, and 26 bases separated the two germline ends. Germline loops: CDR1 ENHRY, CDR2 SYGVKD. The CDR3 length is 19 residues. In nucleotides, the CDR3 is TGTGCCATCAGTGACCATGAGGGACAACGGGGTCATTTGGACACTGAAGCTTTCTTT. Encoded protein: CAISDHEGQRGHLDTEAFF.

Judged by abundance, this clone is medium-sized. CDR3 in amino acids: CASSLTSVDQFF. DNA for the CDR3: TGTGCCAGCAGCTTAACTAGTGTCGACCAGTTCTTC. V gene TRBV11-3 combines with J gene TRBJ2-1; D possibly corresponds to TRBD2 (5 bases). Germline values: CDR1 SGHNT, CDR2 YENEEA. With 2 bases removed from V and 13 bases from J, the gap between germline ends came to 12 bases. The CDR3 length is 12 residues.

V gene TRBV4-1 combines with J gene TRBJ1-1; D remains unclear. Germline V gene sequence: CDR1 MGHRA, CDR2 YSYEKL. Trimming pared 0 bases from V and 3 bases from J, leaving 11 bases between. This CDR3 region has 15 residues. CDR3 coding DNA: TGCGCCAGCAGCCAAGATCGGCTGTCGGACACTGAAGCTTTCTTT. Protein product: CASSQDRLSDTEAFF.

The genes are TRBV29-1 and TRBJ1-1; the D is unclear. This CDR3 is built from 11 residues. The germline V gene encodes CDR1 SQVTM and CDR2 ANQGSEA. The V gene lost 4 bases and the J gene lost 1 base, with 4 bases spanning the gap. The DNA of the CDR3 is TGCAGCGTTGCCAGGAACACTGAAGCTTTCTTT. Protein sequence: CSVARNTEAFF.

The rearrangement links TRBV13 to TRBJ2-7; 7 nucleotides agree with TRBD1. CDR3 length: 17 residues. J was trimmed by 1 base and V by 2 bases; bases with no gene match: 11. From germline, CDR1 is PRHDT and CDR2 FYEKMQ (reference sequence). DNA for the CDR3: TGTGCCAGCAGCTTATCCCCCTTCCAGGGGGTTTCCTACGAGCAGTACTTC. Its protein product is CASSLSPFQGVSYEQYF. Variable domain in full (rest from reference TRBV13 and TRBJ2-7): AAGVIQSPRHLIKEKRETATLKCYPIPRHDTVYWYQQGPGQDPQFLISFYEKMQSDKGSIPDRFSAQQFSDYHSELNMSSLELGDSALYFCASSLSPFQGVSYEQYFGPGTRLTVT.

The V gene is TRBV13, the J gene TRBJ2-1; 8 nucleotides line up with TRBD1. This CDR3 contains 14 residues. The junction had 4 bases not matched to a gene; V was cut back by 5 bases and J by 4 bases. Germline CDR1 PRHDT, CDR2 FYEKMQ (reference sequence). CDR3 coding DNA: TGTGCCAGCAGCCAGGGGGCAGTGTACAATGAGCAGTTCTTC. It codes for CASSQGAVYNEQFF.

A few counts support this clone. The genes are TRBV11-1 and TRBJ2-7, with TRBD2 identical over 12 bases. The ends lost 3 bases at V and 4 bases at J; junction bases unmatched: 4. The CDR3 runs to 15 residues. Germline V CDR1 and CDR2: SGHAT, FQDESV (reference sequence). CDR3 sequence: CASSFGGTSGYEQYF. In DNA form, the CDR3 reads TGTGCCAGCAGCTTCGGAGGGACTAGCGGGTACGAGCAGTACTTC.

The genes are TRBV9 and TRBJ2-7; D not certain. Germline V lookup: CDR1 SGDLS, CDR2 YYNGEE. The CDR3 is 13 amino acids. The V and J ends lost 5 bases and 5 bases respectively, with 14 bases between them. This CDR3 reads CASSFGTFDEQYF. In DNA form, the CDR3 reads TGTGCCAGCAGTTTTGGCACCTTTGACGAGCAGTACTTC.

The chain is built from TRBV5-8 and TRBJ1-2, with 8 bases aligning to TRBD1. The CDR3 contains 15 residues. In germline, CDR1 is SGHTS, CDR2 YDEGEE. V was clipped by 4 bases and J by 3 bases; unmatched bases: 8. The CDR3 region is CASSPRQGSDYGYTF. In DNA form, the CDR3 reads TGTGCCAGCAGCCCGCGACAGGGGTCGGACTATGGCTACACCTTC.

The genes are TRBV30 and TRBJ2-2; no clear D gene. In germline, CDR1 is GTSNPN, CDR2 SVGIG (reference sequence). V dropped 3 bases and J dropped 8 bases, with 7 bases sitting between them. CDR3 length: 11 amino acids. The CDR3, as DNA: TGTGCCTGGAGAAATGCGGGGGAGCTGTTTTTT. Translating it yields CAWRNAGELFF.

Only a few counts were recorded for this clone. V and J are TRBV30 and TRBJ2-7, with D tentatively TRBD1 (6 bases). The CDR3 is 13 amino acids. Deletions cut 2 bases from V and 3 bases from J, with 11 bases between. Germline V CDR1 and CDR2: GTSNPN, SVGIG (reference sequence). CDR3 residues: CAWSTGTFYEQYF. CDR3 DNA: TGTGCCTGGAGTACCGGGACATTCTACGAGCAGTACTTC.

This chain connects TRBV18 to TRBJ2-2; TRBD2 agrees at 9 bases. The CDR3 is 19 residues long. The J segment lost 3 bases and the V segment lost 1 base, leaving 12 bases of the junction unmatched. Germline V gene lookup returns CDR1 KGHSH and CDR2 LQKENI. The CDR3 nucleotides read TGTGCCAGCTCACCACTCTTTGAAAATGTAGCGGGAGACACCGGGGAGCTGTTTTTT. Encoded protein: CASSPLFENVAGDTGELFF.